A selection of T cell receptor beta chains follows, all from one sample in a study of T cell responses to AZD1222 COVID-19 vaccine. Here immunoSEQ multiplex PCR was the method, and the copy in TCRdb shows in-frame clones only, minus some. The table records 150,000 or so clones, 70% to 90% of them present only once. The sample here was peripheral blood, taken after recovery from COVID-19. The receptors were gathered from an adult who had recovered from COVID-19. The CDR3 runs from the conserved cysteine through the conserved F or W. The D gene is left open where the match is weak. Clone size appears in some rows only: once, few, many, or a class for an expanded clone.

abundance	v_gene	j_gene	d_gene	CDR3nt	CDR3aa
.	TRBV27	TRBJ1-2	.	TGTGCCAGCAGTCCCCGGCGACAGGCCCTAATCTTCTATGGCTACACCTTC	CASSPRRQALIFYGYTF
.	TRBV5-1	TRBJ1-1	.	TGCGCCAGCAGCGCTGCCCCGAACACTGAAGCTTTCTTT	CASSAAPNTEAFF
once	TRBV12-3/TRBV12-4	TRBJ2-7	TRBD1	TGTGCCAGCAGGGGACAGTCCTACGAGCAGTACTTC	CASRGQSYEQYF
.	TRBV19	TRBJ2-2	.	TGTGCCAGTAACGGCTTTTCAGGGAGCACCGGGGAGCTGTTTTTT	CASNGFSGSTGELFF
.	TRBV28	TRBJ2-7	TRBD1	TGTGCCAGCATTCCCCCGCCGGGACAGGGGGCCGAGCAGTACTTC	CASIPPPGQGAEQYF
.	TRBV28	TRBJ1-1	.	TGTGCCAGCAGTTTTTTCGGGGGAGCTTTCTTT	CASSFFGGAFF
.	TRBV4-2	TRBJ2-5	.	TGTGCCAGCAGCCTTAGAGCGGACCAAGAGACCCAGTACTTC	CASSLRADQETQYF
.	TRBV25-1	TRBJ2-5	.	TGTGCCAGCAGTGAAGGGAAAACCCAGTACTTC	CASSEGKTQYF
.	TRBV27	TRBJ2-1	TRBD2	TGTGCCAGCAGCCCGACTAGCGGAATTAATGAGCAGTTCTTC	CASSPTSGINEQFF
once	TRBV5-6	TRBJ2-7	.	TGTGCCAGCAGCTTTCGTGCGGTAGGGGTCTACGAGCAGTACTTC	CASSFRAVGVYEQYF
.	TRBV7-9	TRBJ2-3	.	TGTGCCAGCAGTTCATTAGATACGCAGTATTTT	CASSSLDTQYF
.	TRBV9	TRBJ1-1	.	TGTGCCAGCAGCGTAGCAGGGAGTACTGAAGCTTTCTTT	CASSVAGSTEAFF
.	TRBV18	TRBJ2-7	TRBD1	TGTGCCAGCTCACCGTATTCCGGGACAGGCCCCTACGAGCAGTACTTC	CASSPYSGTGPYEQYF
once	TRBV11-3	TRBJ2-7	.	TGTGCCAGCAGCTTAGGCTTCCAGGACGAGCAGTACTTC	CASSLGFQDEQYF
.	TRBV7-2	TRBJ1-2	.	TGTGCCAGCAGCTTAGCGGGCAGACCCAGCTATGGCTACACCTTC	CASSLAGRPSYGYTF
.	TRBV7-3	TRBJ2-5	.	TGTGCCAGCAGCCCCAATCAAGGGTACCAAGAGACCCAGTACTTC	CASSPNQGYQETQYF
.	TRBV4-3	TRBJ2-7	TRBD1	TGCGCCAGCAGCCAATCCGGGACAGGGATCTACGAGCAGTACTTC	CASSQSGTGIYEQYF
.	TRBV27	TRBJ2-4	.	TGTGCCAGCAGTGCCTCGGCCGACCCCCTAGCCAAAAACATTCAGTACTTC	CASSASADPLAKNIQYF
.	TRBV9	TRBJ1-1	.	TGTGCCAGCAGCGTAGATGAGGGCGAGGGCACTGAAGCTTTCTTT	CASSVDEGEGTEAFF
.	TRBV28	TRBJ2-6	.	TGTGCCAGCAATGGCCCCGGCTCTGGGGCCAACGTCCTGACTTTC	CASNGPGSGANVLTF
.	TRBV6-6	TRBJ2-7	.	TGTGCCAGCACAAGTAGACAAGGCGAGCAGTACTTC	CASTSRQGEQYF
.	TRBV2	TRBJ2-5	.	TGTGCCAGCATGTACCAAGAGACCCAGTACTTC	CASMYQETQYF
once	TRBV5-1	TRBJ2-1	TRBD1	TGCGCCAGCAGCTTGGGGGACAGGGTGGGCAATGAGCAGTTCTTC	CASSLGDRVGNEQFF
.	TRBV18	TRBJ2-3	.	TGTGCCAGCTCACCACCGGGCCAGCCCACAGATACGCAGTATTTT	CASSPPGQPTDTQYF
.	TRBV7-2	TRBJ1-1	.	TGTGCCAGCAGTTCAATGCCGATGAACACTGAAGCTTTCTTT	CASSSMPMNTEAFF
.	TRBV6-5	TRBJ1-1	.	TGTGCCAGCAGTTACTTAGGGGGGAACACTGAAGCTTTCTTT	CASSYLGGNTEAFF
.	TRBV7-7	TRBJ2-2	TRBD1	TGTGCTAGCAGCGCAACAGGGGTGATCGGGGAGCTGTTTTTT	CASSATGVIGELFF
.	TRBV20-1	TRBJ2-4	TRBD2	TGCAGTGCTAGTCGAGTAGCGGGGGATCTAGGGGTAGCCAAAAACATTCAGTACTTC	CSASRVAGDLGVAKNIQYF
once	TRBV19	TRBJ2-2	.	TGTGCCAGTACTCACAGGGCACTTCACACCGGGGAGCTGTTTTTT	CASTHRALHTGELFF
.	TRBV18	TRBJ2-3	.	TGTGCCAGCTCACCGTTGCACACTGAATCTAGCACAGATACGCAGTATTTT	CASSPLHTESSTDTQYF
.	TRBV3-1/TRBV3-2	TRBJ1-1	.	TGTGCCAGCAGCCTCCGGGGTCCCAACACTGAAGCTTTCTTT	CASSLRGPNTEAFF
.	TRBV27	TRBJ2-1	.	TGTGCCAGCAGTTTCGCCGAACTAGTAACCCGAAATGAGCAGTTCTTC	CASSFAELVTRNEQFF
.	TRBV5-6	TRBJ1-1	.	TGTGCCAGCAGCTTGGTAGTCCGGGCTGAAGCTTTCTTT	CASSLVVRAEAFF
.	TRBV28	TRBJ2-1	TRBD2	TGTGCCAGCACCCCCCTGGGGGGGCTAGCGGGGTACAATGAGCAGTTCTTC	CASTPLGGLAGYNEQFF
.	TRBV2	TRBJ2-2	TRBD2	TGTGCCGGCTCCGGGACTAGGAACACCGGGGAGCTGTTTTTT	CAGSGTRNTGELFF
.	TRBV11-2	TRBJ1-6	.	TGTGCCAGCAGCTCCGGACGGAGGTCACCCCTCCACTTT	CASSSGRRSPLHF